The present T cell receptor beta chain was sequenced within a study of CD4+ T cells in melanoma. The CDR3 consists of 14 residues. CDR1 MGHDK and CDR2 SYGVNS come from the germline V gene. The ends lost 6 bases at V and 5 bases at J; junction bases unmatched: 4. Findings of the study overall: Diverse differentiation states were reported for melanoma neoantigen-specific CD4+ T cells. CD8+ T cell, macrophage and B cell function reportedly correlated with neoantigen-specific CD4+ T cells.

Worth noting for this clone: The antigen remains undetermined.

TCRdb's table, derived via immunoSEQ multiplex PCR, lists solely in-frame clones and lacks some. The sample records 20,000 to 25,000 clones, roughly 80% being singletons. The chain is built from TRBV25-1 and TRBJ2-1; 10 nucleotides agree with TRBD2. The TCR sequence derives from a human donor with melanoma. The sample comprised cells from a culture (not recorded whether cultured in vitro). The CDR3 loop reads CASRFSGGNNEQFF. The CDR3 bases are TGTGCCAGCAGATTTAGCGGGGGGAACAATGAGCAGTTCTTC.